The 14 T cell receptor beta chains given below trace back to one sample, sequenced in a study of human T cells and chemical hapten exposure. This sample's time point: patch test 2, 6 weeks after DPC sensitization. Documented treatment: therapeutic diphenylcyclopropenone sensitization with weekly scalp DPC. TCRdb reanalysed the RACE reads using MiXCR and keeps one entry per CDR3 protein. The data contain approximately 84,000 distinct CDR3 sequences, about 9.4% of them seen just once; the ten biggest clones take up roughly 2.5%. The source material was whole blood, sampled in connection with sensitization to the hapten diphenylcyclopropenone (DPC). Receptors originate from a woman in her thirties with alopecia areata. Some clones in this sample may be carry-over from other donors' samples.

In this sample, this clonotype turned up many times. In nucleotides, the CDR3 is TGTGCCAGCAGAGAGAATTTTCACACCGGGGAGCTGTTTTTT. Translation: CASRENFHTGELFF. The V gene is TRBV6-4, the J gene TRBJ2-2; D ambiguous. This CDR3 region has 14 residues. From germline, CDR1 is MRHNA and CDR2 SNTAGT. The V end lost 6 bases, the J end lost 3 bases, and 11 bases lay between the germline ends.

This clonotype came up a few times. The chain has TRBV6-2 or TRBV6-3 and TRBJ2-7; D is unresolved. Trimming took 7 bases from V and 5 from J, leaving 15 bases between them. The CDR3 consists of 13 residues. Germline values: CDR1 MNHEY, CDR2 SVGEGT. Here the CDR3 reads CASNPARLNEQYF. The CDR3 DNA follows: TGTGCCAGCAACCCGGCAAGGCTGAACGAGCAGTACTTC.

This clonotype occurred many times. The J gene is TRBJ2-7, the V gene TRBV7-2; 9 bases map to TRBD2. V dropped 2 bases and J dropped 5; count of bases not matched to a gene: 4. The germline V gene has CDR1 SGHTA and CDR2 FQGNSA. The CDR3 sequence is 14 residues long. CDR3 amino acids: CASSLILAGDEQYF. The CDR3 DNA reads TGTGCCAGCAGCTTAATTTTAGCGGGAGACGAGCAGTACTTC.

The J gene is TRBJ2-1, the V gene TRBV29-1; D is perhaps TRBD1 or TRBD2 (7 bases each). V was pared by 8 bases and J by 6 bases, with 17 bases between. The germline V gene has CDR1 SQVTM and CDR2 ANQGSEA. This CDR3 is built from 13 residues. CDR3 in DNA: TGCAGCATAGACAGGGACTACGGCAATGAGCAGTTCTTC. Amino acid sequence: CSIDRDYGNEQFF.

This clonotype was counted a few times. This rearrangement joins TRBV18 to TRBJ2-2; no clear D. V was shortened by 2 bases and J by 0 bases, with 7 bases between the two germline ends. Germline V gene lookup returns CDR1 KGHSH and CDR2 LQKENI. The CDR3 runs 15 residues. CDR3: CASSPGIANTGELFF. CDR3 nucleotides: TGTGCCAGCTCACCAGGAATTGCGAACACCGGGGAGCTGTTTTTT.

At least ten counts were recorded for this clonotype. The V and J genes are TRBV7-8 and TRBJ1-1; TRBD1 agrees at 8 bases. From germline, CDR1 is SGHVS and CDR2 FQNEAQ. The CDR3 spans 13 residues. Trimming cost V 5 bases and J 4 bases; bases outside gene matches: 3. In nucleotides, the CDR3 is TGTGCCAGCAGCCAGACAGGGGTCACTGAAGCTTTCTTT. Amino acids: CASSQTGVTEAFF.

Worth noting for this clonotype: The junction differs from germline at one of its ends, possibly a read error. This rearrangement joins TRBV9 to TRBJ1-1; D might be TRBD1 (6 bases). This CDR3 is built from 16 residues. Germline V gives CDR1 SGDLS, CDR2 YYNGEE. The CDR3 DNA is TGTGCTAGCAGCGTAGGGCCAGGGGCTACGAACACTGAAGCTTTCTTT. Its translation: CASSVGPGATNTEAFF. Variable domain in full (rest from reference TRBV9 and TRBJ1-1): DSGVTQTPKHLITATGQRVTLRCSPRSGDLSVYWYQQSLDQGLQFLIQYYNGEERAKGNILERFSAQQFPDLHSELNLSSLELGDSALYFCASSVGPGATNTEAFFGQGTRLTVV.

This clonotype was observed at least ten times. This chain joins TRBV20-1 and TRBJ1-5; D not certain. The CDR3 has 14 amino acids. Germline-derived CDR1 and CDR2 are DFQATT and SNEGSKA (reference sequence). Trimming removed 3 bases from V and 5 bases from J, with 14 bases in between. The CDR3 DNA reads TGCAGTGCTAGCTTGGGCGTTGGCTATCAGCCCCAGCATTTT. It encodes CSASLGVGYQPQHF.

The chain has TRBV5-6 and TRBJ2-7; no clear D gene. V lost 3 bases to trimming and J lost 2 bases, with 3 bases between them. CDR1 is SGHDT, CDR2 YYEEEE, per germline. The CDR3 is made up of 11 amino acids. CDR3 in DNA: TGTGCCAGCAGCTCGACCTACGAGCAGTACTTC. Translation: CASSSTYEQYF. Based on the CDR3 plus reference TRBV5-6 and TRBJ2-7, the full variable domain is DAGVTQSPTHLIKTRGQQVTLRCSPKSGHDTVSWYQQALGQGPQFIFQYYEEEERQRGNFPDRFSGHQFPNYSSELNVNALLLGDSALYLCASSSTYEQYFGPGTRLTVT.

This clonotype has only a few counts. The gene calls are TRBV20-1 and TRBJ1-3; the match to TRBD1 covers 8 bases. CDR3 length: 13 amino acids. The germline V gene has CDR1 DFQATT and CDR2 SNEGSKA (reference sequence). CDR3 residues: CGTGGVAGNTIYF. The CDR3 coding sequence is TGCGGGACAGGAGGAGTCGCGGGAAACACCATATATTTT.

This clonotype was observed a few times. This sequence joins TRBV6-5 and TRBJ1-4, with 10 positions matching TRBD1. Germline-derived CDR1 and CDR2 are MNHEY and SVGAGI. The ends lost 2 bases at V and 8 bases at J; junction bases unmatched: 8. The CDR3 is made up of 16 amino acids. Here the CDR3 DNA reads TGTGCCAGCAGTTACGTTCCGGGACAGGGGTTCGAAAAACTGTTTTTT. Its protein is CASSYVPGQGFEKLFF.

This clonotype was counted many times. V is TRBV28 and J is TRBJ1-2, with D perhaps TRBD1 (5 bases). This CDR3 contains 15 residues. Germline CDR1 reads MDHEN; CDR2 reads SYDVKM. The germline V and J ends were trimmed by 5 bases and 3 bases, with 16 bases remaining between them. CDR3 protein: CASSPLGQAHYGYTF. The CDR3 coding sequence is TGTGCCAGCAGTCCCTTGGGGCAGGCGCACTATGGCTACACCTTC.

The chain has TRBV2 and TRBJ2-3; D may match TRBD1 or TRBD2 (6 bases each). Germline V lookup: CDR1 SNHLY, CDR2 FYNNEI. This CDR3 is 12 amino acids long. V gave up 7 bases and J gave up 6 bases, with 11 bases separating them. Written as DNA, the CDR3 is TGTGCCAGCAAAGGGGGGCAGGATACGCAGTATTTT. Residues: CASKGGQDTQYF. The full variable domain, completed using reference TRBV2 and TRBJ2-3, is EPEVTQTPSHQVTQMGQEVILRCVPISNHLYFYWYRQILGQKVEFLVSFYNNEISEKSEIFDDQFSVERPDGSNFTLKIRSTKLEDSAMYFCASKGGQDTQYFGPGTRLTVL.

The chain is built from TRBV10-3 and TRBJ2-1; no firm D call. CDR3 size: 9 residues. Germline CDR1 reads ENHRY; CDR2 reads SYGVKD. DNA for the CDR3: TGTGATCCCGACAATGAGCAGTTCTTC. Residues: CDPDNEQFF.